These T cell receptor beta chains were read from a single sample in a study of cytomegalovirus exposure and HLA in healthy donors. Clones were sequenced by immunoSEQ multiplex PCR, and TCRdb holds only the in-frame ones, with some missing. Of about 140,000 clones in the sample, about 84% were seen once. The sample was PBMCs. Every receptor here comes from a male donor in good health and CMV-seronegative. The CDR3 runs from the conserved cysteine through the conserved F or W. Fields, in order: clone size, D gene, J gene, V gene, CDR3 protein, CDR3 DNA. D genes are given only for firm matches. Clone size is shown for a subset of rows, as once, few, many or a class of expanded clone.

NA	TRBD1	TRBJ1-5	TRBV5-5	CASSLGAQGAQPQHF	TGTGCCAGCAGCTTGGGGGCGCAGGGGGCCCAGCCCCAGCATTTT
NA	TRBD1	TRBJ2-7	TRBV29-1	CSVWDRAVYEQYF	TGCAGCGTCTGGGACAGGGCGGTCTACGAGCAGTACTTC
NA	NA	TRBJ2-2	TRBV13	CASSDTRNGELFF	TGTGCCAGCAGCGATACTAGGAACGGGGAGCTGTTTTTT
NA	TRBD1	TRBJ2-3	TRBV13	CASSPGQVADTQYF	TGTGCCAGCAGCCCAGGACAGGTAGCAGATACGCAGTATTTT
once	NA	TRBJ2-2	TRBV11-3	CASSPYTNTGELFF	TGTGCCAGCAGCCCATATACAAACACCGGGGAGCTGTTTTTT
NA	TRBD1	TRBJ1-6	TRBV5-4	CASSLDRGRLTPLHF	TGTGCCAGCAGCCTGGACAGGGGGCGCTTAACACCCCTCCACTTT
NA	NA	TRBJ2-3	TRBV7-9	CASSLWRGRSTDTQYF	TGTGCCAGCAGCTTATGGCGGGGGCGTAGCACAGATACGCAGTATTTT
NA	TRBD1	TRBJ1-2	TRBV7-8	CASSLGRDRVGYTF	TGTGCCAGCAGCTTAGGCAGGGACAGAGTTGGCTACACCTTC
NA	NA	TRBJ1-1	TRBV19	CASTVASTGNTEAFF	TGTGCCAGTACGGTTGCTTCGACAGGGAACACTGAAGCTTTCTTT
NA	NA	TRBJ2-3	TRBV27	CASSLSRGQYTQYF	TGTGCCAGCAGTTTATCGCGTGGGCAGTATACGCAGTATTTT
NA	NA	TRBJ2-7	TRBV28	CASSLLTDTYEQYF	TGTGCCAGCAGTTTACTGACAGATACTTACGAGCAGTACTTC
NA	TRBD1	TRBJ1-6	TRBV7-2	CASSSKGARSPLHF	TGTGCCAGCAGCTCGAAGGGGGCCCGGTCACCCCTCCACTTT
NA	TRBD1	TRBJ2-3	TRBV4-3	CASSQGRDRGGTDTQYF	TGCGCCAGCAGCCAAGGCCGAGACAGGGGAGGAACAGATACGCAGTATTTT
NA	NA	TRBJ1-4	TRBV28	CASSLLGGRKLFF	TGTGCCAGCAGTTTATTAGGAGGACGGAAACTGTTTTTT
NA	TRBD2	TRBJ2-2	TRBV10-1	CASRKQRLAGIGELFF	TGCGCCAGCAGGAAACAGAGACTAGCGGGAATCGGGGAGCTGTTTTTT
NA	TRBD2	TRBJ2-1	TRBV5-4	CASSFGTSGSNEQFF	TGTGCCAGCAGCTTCGGGACTAGCGGATCCAATGAGCAGTTCTTC
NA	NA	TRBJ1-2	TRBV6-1	CASKKGNSNYGYTF	TGTGCCAGCAAGAAGGGGAATTCTAACTATGGCTACACCTTC
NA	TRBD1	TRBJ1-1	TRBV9	CASSQQGDEAFF	TGTGCCAGCAGCCAGCAGGGGGATGAAGCTTTCTTT
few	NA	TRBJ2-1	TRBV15	CATSRDNRNEQFF	TGTGCCACCAGCAGAGATAACAGAAATGAGCAGTTCTTC
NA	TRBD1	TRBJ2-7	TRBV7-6	CASSLDRVYEQYF	TGTGCCAGCAGCTTGGACAGGGTTTACGAGCAGTACTTC
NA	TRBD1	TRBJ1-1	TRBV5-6	CASSLEGQGGTEAFF	TGTGCCAGCAGCTTGGAGGGACAGGGAGGGACTGAAGCTTTCTTT
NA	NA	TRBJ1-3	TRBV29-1	CSVAPQVSGNTIYF	TGCAGCGTCGCCCCACAGGTCTCTGGAAACACCATATATTTT
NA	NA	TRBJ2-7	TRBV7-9	CSSSLGQRSYEQYF	TGTTCCAGCAGCTTAGGGCAGAGGTCCTACGAGCAGTACTTC
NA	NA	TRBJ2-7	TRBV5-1	CASSFLRGDYEQYF	TGCGCCAGCAGCTTCCTCAGGGGTGACTACGAGCAGTACTTC
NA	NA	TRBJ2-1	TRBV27	CASSLGQTSYNEQFF	TGTGCCAGCAGTTTAGGGCAGACAAGTTACAATGAGCAGTTCTTC
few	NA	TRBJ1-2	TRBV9	CASSVALGRQDGSGRGYTF	TGTGCCAGCAGCGTCGCCCTAGGGAGACAGGACGGCTCAGGACGGGGCTACACCTTC
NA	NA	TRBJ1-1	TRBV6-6	CASRRDSYTEAFF	TGTGCCAGCAGACGAGACAGTTACACTGAAGCTTTCTTT
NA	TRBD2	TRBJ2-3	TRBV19	CASSTPRGGSDTQYF	TGTGCCAGTAGTACCCCCCGGGGGGGGTCAGATACGCAGTATTTT
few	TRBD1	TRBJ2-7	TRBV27	CASSRDSSYEQYF	TGTGCCAGCAGCCGGGACAGCTCCTACGAGCAGTACTTC
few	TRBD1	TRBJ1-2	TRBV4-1	CASSQDRLQGNYGYTF	TGCGCCAGCAGCCAAGATCGACTACAGGGGAACTATGGCTACACCTTC
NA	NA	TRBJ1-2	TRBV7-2	CASSPDRESYGYTF	TGTGCCAGCAGCCCCGACCGGGAAAGCTATGGCTACACCTTC
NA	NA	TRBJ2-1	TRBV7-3	CASSSRDEQFF	TGTGCCAGCAGCTCGAGGGATGAGCAGTTCTTC
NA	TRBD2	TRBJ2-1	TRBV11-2	CASSLLAGAYNEQFF	TGTGCCAGCAGCCTACTAGCGGGGGCTTACAATGAGCAGTTCTTC
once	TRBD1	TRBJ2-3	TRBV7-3	CASSLRDRGPDTQYF	TGTGCCAGCAGCTTAAGGGACAGGGGACCAGATACGCAGTATTTT
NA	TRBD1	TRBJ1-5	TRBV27	CASSSTGRRQPQHF	TGTGCCAGCAGTTCGACAGGGCGGCGACAGCCCCAGCATTTT
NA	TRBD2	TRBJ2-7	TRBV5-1	CASSSDLAGGLYEQYF	TGCGCCAGCAGCTCAGACCTAGCGGGAGGACTCTACGAGCAGTACTTC
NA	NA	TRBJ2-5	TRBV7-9	CSSSLSTGLETQYF	TGTTCCAGCAGCTTATCGACAGGTCTGGAGACCCAGTACTTC
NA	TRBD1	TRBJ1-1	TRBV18	CASSPQGANTEAFF	TGTGCCAGCTCACCACAGGGGGCGAACACTGAAGCTTTCTTT
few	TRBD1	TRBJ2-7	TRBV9	CASSAGGRTGHEQYF	TGTGCCAGCAGCGCAGGGGGGAGGACAGGGCACGAGCAGTACTTC
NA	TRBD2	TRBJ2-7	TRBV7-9	CASSPQTSGMSSYEQYF	TGTGCCAGCAGCCCCCAAACTAGCGGGATGAGCTCCTACGAGCAGTACTTC
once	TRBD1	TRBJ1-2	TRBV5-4	CASRRGTGGDGYTF	TGTGCCAGCAGGCGAGGGACAGGGGGAGACGGCTACACCTTC
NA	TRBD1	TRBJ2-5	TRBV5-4	CASSLGGGQGMGETQYF	TGTGCCAGCAGCTTGGGTGGGGGACAGGGGATGGGAGAGACCCAGTACTTC
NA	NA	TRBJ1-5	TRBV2	CASSEVEGREPQHF	TGTGCCAGCAGTGAAGTCGAGGGGAGGGAGCCCCAGCATTTT
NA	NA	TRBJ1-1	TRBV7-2	CASSAKQGKNTEAFF	TGTGCCAGCAGCGCTAAACAGGGAAAGAACACTGAAGCTTTCTTT
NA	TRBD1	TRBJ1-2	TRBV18	CASSPLPSYRGRKILYGYTF	TGTGCCAGCTCACCATTGCCATCATACAGGGGTAGAAAGATCCTCTATGGCTACACCTTC
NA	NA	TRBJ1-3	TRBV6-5	CASSPQVGHTIYF	TGTGCCAGCAGCCCCCAGGTGGGGCACACCATATATTTT
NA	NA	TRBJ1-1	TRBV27	CASSLDRQTGNTEAFF	TGTGCCAGCAGTTTGGACCGTCAGACAGGGAACACTGAAGCTTTCTTT
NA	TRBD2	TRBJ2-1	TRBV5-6	CASNLLTLAGGLANEQFF	TGTGCCAGCAACCTGCTTACACTGGCGGGGGGGCTTGCCAATGAGCAGTTCTTC
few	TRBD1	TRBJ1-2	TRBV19	CASSIVGTGYYGYTF	TGTGCCAGTAGTATTGTTGGGACAGGGTACTATGGCTACACCTTC
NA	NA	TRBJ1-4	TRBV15	CATSRDQGVEKLFF	TGTGCCACCAGCAGAGATCAGGGCGTTGAAAAACTGTTTTTT
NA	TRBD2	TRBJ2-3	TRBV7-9	CASSLIYGGASDTQYF	TGTGCCAGCAGCTTAATATACGGGGGGGCCTCAGATACGCAGTATTTT
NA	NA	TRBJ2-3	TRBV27	CASSLTVGAPDTQYF	TGTGCCAGCAGTTTAACGGTGGGAGCCCCGGATACGCAGTATTTT